This TCR beta chain was recorded in a study of long-term antiretroviral therapy in people with HIV. Study observations and caveats: Post-ART, diversity grew, though it stayed under transplant donor control levels.

Run at survey level, the immunoSEQ assay was version v3.0. The assay was immunoSEQ multiplex PCR, and TCRdb's table has in-frame clones only and misses some. The sample has approximately 35,000 clones, roughly 79% seen once. V gave up 3 bases and J gave up 0 bases, with 17 bases separating them. This CDR3 spans 16 amino acids. In germline, CDR1 is GTSNPN, CDR2 SVGIG (reference sequence). In the case of this clone: Its specificity is unknown.

Each donor provided at least one pre-ART PBMC sample and at least two post-ART PBMC samples. The specimen was unsorted PBMCs, collected 3.1 years after starting antiretroviral therapy. The rearrangement uses TRBV30 and TRBJ2-5, with TRBD1 as a possible D gene (6 bases). The origin of this receptor is a woman aged 45-59 years with HIV. In DNA form, the CDR3 reads TGTGCCTGGAGGGACAAAGGGGGTTCGTACCAAGAGACCCAGTACTTC. It codes for CAWRDKGGSYQETQYF.